The next 19 T cell receptor beta chains were all read from a single sample in a study of T cells in tuberculosis. The data were produced by immunoSEQ multiplex PCR, yet TCRdb's version contains in-frame clones alone and is incomplete. The sample has tens of thousands of clones, roughly 90% seen once. The sample consisted of PBMCs. The receptors were gathered from a donor aged 10-29 years with latent tuberculosis or without tuberculosis infection. Some clones in this sample may be carry-over from other donors' samples.

In this sample, this clone turned up a few times. CDR3 DNA: TGTGCCAGCAATGCCTTCTCCAGGGGGAACACTGAAGCTTTCTTT. Protein: CASNAFSRGNTEAFF. The chain links TRBV28 to TRBJ1-1; a possible D gene is TRBD1 (6 bases). V was clipped by 7 bases and J by 1 base, with 16 bases between them. Germline V gives CDR1 MDHEN, CDR2 SYDVKM. This CDR3 is 15 amino acids long.

The chain has TRBV6-5 and TRBJ1-1; 7 bases align to TRBD1. After removal of 3 bases from V and 5 bases from J, the junction contained 3 bases not matched to a gene. CDR1 is MNHEY and CDR2 is SVGAGI in the germline V gene. This CDR3 has 13 amino acids. In DNA form, the CDR3 reads TGTGCCAGCAGTTATTACAGGGGAACTGAAGCTTTCTTT. It yields the protein CASSYYRGTEAFF.

The chain has TRBV19 and TRBJ2-7, with TRBD1 matching 9 bases. The CDR3 extends over 15 amino acids. Losses at the gene ends were 1 base for V and 3 bases for J; bases not matched to a gene: 4. Germline CDR1 and CDR2: LNHDA and SQIVND (reference sequence). Written as DNA, the CDR3 is TGTGCCAGTAGTATAGGAGGGACAGGGAGCTACGAGCAGTACTTC. It codes for CASSIGGTGSYEQYF. The complete variable domain, with remaining parts taken from reference TRBV19 and TRBJ2-7, reads DGGITQSPKYLFRKEGQNVTLSCEQNLNHDAMYWYRQDPGQGLRLIYYSQIVNDFQKGDIAEGYSVSREKKESFPLTVTSAQKNPTAFYLCASSIGGTGSYEQYFGPGTRLTVT.

The V gene is TRBV9, the J gene TRBJ1-1, with 9 bases identical to TRBD1. CDR1 and CDR2 (germline): SGDLS, YYNGEE. This CDR3 has 14 residues. V lost 0 bases to trimming and J lost 3 bases; unmatched junction nucleotides: 0. The CDR3 DNA is TGTGCCAGCAGCGTAGGACAGGGGGACACTGAAGCTTTCTTT. Protein: CASSVGQGDTEAFF.

The rearrangement links TRBV7-8 to TRBJ2-7, with D possibly TRBD2 on 5 matching bases. The CDR3 has 14 amino acids. Germline values: CDR1 SGHVS, CDR2 FQNEAQ. Trimming pared 1 base from V and 6 bases from J, leaving 13 bases between. CDR3 region: CASSLERVIGEQYF. DNA of the CDR3: TGTGCCAGCAGCTTAGAGAGGGTTATTGGCGAGCAGTACTTC.

The rearrangement joins TRBV7-8 to TRBJ2-2; D may be TRBD1 (5 bases). The CDR3 contains 14 residues. Germline-derived CDR1 and CDR2 are SGHVS and FQNEAQ. V was pared by 2 bases and J by 4 bases, with 8 bases between. CDR3 protein: CASSLRQPTGELFF. The DNA for the CDR3 is TGTGCCAGCAGCTTACGACAGCCCACCGGGGAGCTGTTTTTT.

This clone appeared a single time. The chain links TRBV6-5 to TRBJ2-1; TRBD2 is a possible D gene (6 bases). This CDR3 has 12 residues. Germline V CDR1 and CDR2: MNHEY, SVGAGI. Trimming left V 4 bases short and J 8 bases short, with 9 bases between. CDR3 protein: CASSSWEDEQFF. For the CDR3, the DNA is TGTGCCAGCAGTTCCTGGGAGGATGAGCAGTTCTTC.

V usage is TRBV19 and J usage is TRBJ1-5, with 11 bases lining up with TRBD1. The trim removed 7 bases at V and 6 bases at J, leaving 14 bases unmatched. Looked up from germline, CDR1 is LNHDA and CDR2 is SQIVND (reference sequence). The CDR3 has 17 amino acids. As DNA, the CDR3 is TGTGCCAGTAATCAAGGACAGGGGGCTAATCGGGGTCAGCCCCAGCATTTT. This encodes CASNQGQGANRGQPQHF. Based on the CDR3 plus reference TRBV19 and TRBJ1-5, the full variable domain is DGGITQSPKYLFRKEGQNVTLSCEQNLNHDAMYWYRQDPGQGLRLIYYSQIVNDFQKGDIAEGYSVSREKKESFPLTVTSAQKNPTAFYLCASNQGQGANRGQPQHFGDGTRLSIL.

This chain links TRBV27 with TRBJ2-7; tentatively, D is TRBD2 (6 bases). Trimming took 1 base from V and 5 from J, leaving 18 bases between them. The CDR3 extends over 16 amino acids. Germline-derived CDR1 and CDR2 are MNHEY and SMNVEV (reference sequence). The CDR3 DNA follows: TGTGCCAGCAGTTTATGGGGAGGCGGGAAGGGGAACGAGCAGTACTTC. Its translation: CASSLWGGGKGNEQYF.

V is TRBV2 and J is TRBJ2-3, with 9 bases matching TRBD2. The CDR3 is 16 amino acids. Trimming cost V 4 bases and J 5 bases; bases outside gene matches: 10. Germline V gives CDR1 SNHLY, CDR2 FYNNEI. The CDR3 nucleotides are TGTGCCAGCAGTGTAACGCTGGCGGGAGGGGGAGATACGCAGTATTTT. Translating gives CASSVTLAGGGDTQYF.

The gene calls are TRBV18 and TRBJ2-1, with 11 bases matching TRBD2. V lost 8 bases to trimming and J lost 2 bases; unmatched junction nucleotides: 2. CDR1 and CDR2 (germline): KGHSH, LQKENI. The CDR3 runs 14 residues. This chain's CDR3 is CASRLAGPYNEQFF. The CDR3 DNA sequence: TGTGCCAGCCGACTAGCGGGGCCCTACAATGAGCAGTTCTTC.

The J gene is TRBJ1-6, the V gene TRBV2; 10 bases map to TRBD1. V trimming: 5 bases; J trimming: 8 bases; junction bases outside the gene matches: 3. Germline lookup yields CDR1 SNHLY and CDR2 FYNNEI. There are 14 residues in the CDR3. CDR3 nucleotide sequence: TGTGCCAGCAGTTTGGACAGGGGGGATTCACCCCTCCACTTT. It is translated as CASSLDRGDSPLHF.

The chain uses TRBV15 and TRBJ1-5; TRBD1 matches 10 bases. The germline gives CDR1 LNHNV, CDR2 YYDKDF (reference sequence). J was trimmed by 6 bases and V by 0 bases; bases with no gene match: 2. This CDR3 spans 15 amino acids. The CDR3 nucleotides are TGTGCCACCAGCAGAGAGACAGGGGGCAGTCAGCCCCAGCATTTT. Translation: CATSRETGGSQPQHF.

CDR3 nucleotide sequence: TGTGCCAGCAGAGTGGGGACAGGGGTCTATTCACCCCTCCACTTT. Protein sequence: CASRVGTGVYSPLHF. The rearrangement uses TRBV6-1 and TRBJ1-6, with 10 bases matching TRBD1. The CDR3 runs to 15 residues. V shed 6 bases, J shed 8 bases, and the junction held 7 bases outside the gene matches. Germline lookup yields CDR1 MNHNS and CDR2 SASEGT.

The chain couples TRBV6-1 to TRBJ2-7; D may be TRBD2 (6 bases). This CDR3 comprises 16 residues. V was trimmed by 0 bases and J by 3 bases, leaving 15 bases between them. Per the germline V gene, CDR1 is MNHNS and CDR2 is SASEGT. The CDR3 sequence: CASSEAGDSVGYEQYF. DNA for the CDR3: TGTGCCAGCAGTGAAGCTGGGGACTCAGTTGGCTACGAGCAGTACTTC.

The table lists this clone with a count of one. V gene TRBV12-5 combines with J gene TRBJ1-1; D is ambiguous. In germline, CDR1 is LGHNT, CDR2 FRNRAP. The length of the CDR3 is 13 residues. V lost 3 bases and J 1 base, leaving 6 bases between the germline ends. CDR3 amino acids: CASGFQANTEAFF. CDR3 sequence (DNA): TGTGCTAGTGGTTTTCAGGCGAACACTGAAGCTTTCTTT. The full variable domain, completed using reference TRBV12-5 and TRBJ1-1, is DARVTQTPRHKVTEMGQEVTMRCQPILGHNTVFWYRQTMMQGLELLAYFRNRAPLDDSGMPKDRFSAEMPDATLATLKIQPSEPRDSAVYFCASGFQANTEAFFGQGTRLTVV.

The chain couples TRBV30 to TRBJ1-4, with D maybe TRBD1 (6 bases). The CDR3 is made up of 15 amino acids. V was trimmed by 4 bases and J by 2 bases, leaving 14 bases between them. CDR1 and CDR2 (germline): GTSNPN, SVGIG (reference sequence). Here the CDR3 reads CAWTLRGRTNEKLFF. CDR3 bases: TGTGCCTGGACACTGCGGGGGCGTACTAATGAAAAACTGTTTTTT.

The chain uses TRBV11-2 and TRBJ2-7; 8 bases are a match to TRBD2. The germline V gene encodes CDR1 SGHAT and CDR2 FQNNGV. Trimming at V came to 2 bases and at J to 3 bases, leaving 6 bases not matched to a gene. The CDR3 is 15 residues long. CDR3 coding DNA: TGTGCCAGCAGCTTAAACTCGGGGGGGCACTACGAGCAGTACTTC. Protein sequence: CASSLNSGGHYEQYF. The full variable domain, rest sourced from reference TRBV11-2 and TRBJ2-7, is EAGVAQSPRYKIIEKRQSVAFWCNPISGHATLYWYQQILGQGPKLLIQFQNNGVVDDSQLPKDRFSAERLKGVDSTLKIQPAKLEDSAVYLCASSLNSGGHYEQYFGPGTRLTVT.

This chain links TRBV6-6 with TRBJ1-6; maybe TRBD1 (5 bases). Between the trimmed V and J ends, which lost 7 bases and 7 bases, there was a span of 11 bases. Germline assignment: CDR1 MNHNY and CDR2 SVGAGI (reference sequence). The CDR3 consists of 13 residues. The CDR3 here is CASTDILNSPLHF. CDR3 bases: TGTGCCAGCACGGACATCTTAAATTCACCCCTCCACTTT.